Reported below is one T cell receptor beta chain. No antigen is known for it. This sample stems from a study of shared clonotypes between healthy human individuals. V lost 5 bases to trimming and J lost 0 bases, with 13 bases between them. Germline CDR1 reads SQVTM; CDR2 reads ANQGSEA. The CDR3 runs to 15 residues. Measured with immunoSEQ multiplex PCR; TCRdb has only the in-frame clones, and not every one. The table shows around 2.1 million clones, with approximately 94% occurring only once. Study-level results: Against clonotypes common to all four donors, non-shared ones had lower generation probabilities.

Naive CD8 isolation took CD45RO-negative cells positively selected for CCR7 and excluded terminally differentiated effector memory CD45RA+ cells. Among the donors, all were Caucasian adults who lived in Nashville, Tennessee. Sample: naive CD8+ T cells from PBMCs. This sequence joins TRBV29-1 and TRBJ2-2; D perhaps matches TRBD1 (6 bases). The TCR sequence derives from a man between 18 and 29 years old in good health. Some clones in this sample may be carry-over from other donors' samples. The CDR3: CSVSWGHPNTGELFF. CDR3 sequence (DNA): TGCAGCGTTAGCTGGGGACACCCGAACACCGGGGAGCTGTTTTTT.